What follows are 28 T cell receptor beta chains derived from one specimen sequenced in a study of neoadjuvant nivolumab and ipilimumab in lung cancer. TCRdb's table, derived via immunoSEQ multiplex PCR, lists solely in-frame clones and lacks some. This sample has some 26,000 clones, with more than 75% found just once. The sample consisted of tumor tissue, taken after neoadjuvant nivolumab, alone or with ipilimumab, at or shortly before surgery. The receptors stem from an adult with non-small cell lung cancer.

J is TRBJ2-7 and V is TRBV7-9; 8 nucleotides align to TRBD2. The CDR3 consists of 14 residues. Trimming took 5 bases from V and 5 from J; bases not matched to a gene: 8. Per the germline V gene, CDR1 is SEHNR and CDR2 is FQNEAQ (reference sequence). The CDR3 is CASSKRESTHEQYF. CDR3 DNA sequence: TGTGCCAGCAGCAAGCGGGAGAGTACCCACGAGCAGTACTTC.

Only one count was recorded for this clone. J is TRBJ2-2 and V is TRBV5-5; D not resolved. The CDR3 length is 14 residues. Looked up from germline, CDR1 is SGHKS and CDR2 is YYEKEE (reference sequence). The V and J ends lost 1 base and 1 base respectively, with 5 bases between them. The CDR3 DNA is TGTGCCAGCAGCTTGAGTAGGAACACCGGGGAGCTGTTTTTT. Translated, it gives CASSLSRNTGELFF.

This chain links TRBV18 with TRBJ2-3, with 9 nucleotides matching TRBD1. V lost 3 bases and J lost 5; bases outside the gene matches: 6. The CDR3 runs to 15 residues. From germline, CDR1 is KGHSH and CDR2 LQKENI. Here the CDR3 reads CASSPLGQGGDTQYF. CDR3 sequence (DNA): TGTGCCAGCTCACCCCTGGGACAGGGAGGAGATACGCAGTATTTT. Using reference TRBV18 and TRBJ2-3 for the parts outside the CDR3, the full variable domain is NAGVMQNPRHLVRRRGQEARLRCSPMKGHSHVYWYRQLPEEGLKFMVYLQKENIIDESGMPKERFSAEFPKEGPSILRIQQVVRGDSAAYFCASSPLGQGGDTQYFGPGTRLTVL.

The chain joins TRBV29-1 to TRBJ2-7; TRBD1 matches at 9 bases. The germline V gene encodes CDR1 SQVTM and CDR2 ANQGSEA. The CDR3 covers 14 residues. The ends lost 4 bases at V and 2 bases at J; junction bases unmatched: 6. The CDR3 sequence is CSVGERQGAYEQYF. CDR3 DNA sequence: TGCAGCGTTGGGGAGAGACAGGGGGCCTACGAGCAGTACTTC.

The CDR3 spells CASSPGTGSIEQFF. The CDR3 bases are TGTGCCAGCTCACCAGGGACAGGGAGTATTGAGCAGTTCTTC. The chain is built from TRBV18 and TRBJ2-1; 9 positions agree with TRBD1. V was pared by 2 bases and J by 9 bases, with 5 bases of the junction left unmatched. Germline loops: CDR1 KGHSH, CDR2 LQKENI. The CDR3 is 14 residues long.

The CDR3 bases are TGTGCCAGCAGCTTAGCGATTGGTGAGCAGTTCTTC. The encoded protein is CASSLAIGEQFF. This chain uses TRBV7-6 with TRBJ2-1; no definite D call. This CDR3 is built from 12 residues. The germline gives CDR1 SGHVS, CDR2 FNYEAQ. V was pared by 0 bases and J by 9 bases, with 6 bases between. The entire variable domain, with the rest obtained from reference TRBV7-6 and TRBJ2-1, is as follows: GAGVSQSPRYKVTKRGQDVALRCDPISGHVSLYWYRQALGQGPEFLTYFNYEAQQDKSGLPNDRFSAERPEGSISTLTIQRTEQRDSAMYRCASSLAIGEQFFGPGTRLTVL.

The V gene is TRBV18, the J gene TRBJ1-5, with D unclear. Trimming removed 1 base at V and 4 bases at J, with 11 bases between. The CDR3 covers 15 residues. Per germline, CDR1 KGHSH and CDR2 LQKENI. Here the CDR3 DNA reads TGTGCCAGCTCACCACTAGGAAATGGGAATCAGCCCCAGCATTTT. It translates to CASSPLGNGNQPQHF.

The chain links TRBV11-2 to TRBJ2-7; TRBD2 aligns across 12 bases. V trimming: 4 bases; J trimming: 7 bases; junction bases outside the gene matches: 8. The CDR3 extends over 15 amino acids. CDR1 is SGHAT and CDR2 is FQNNGV in the germline V gene. CDR3 DNA sequence: TGTGCCAGCAGCTACACCGGGACTAGCGGGCCTGAGCAGTACTTC. Translated, it gives CASSYTGTSGPEQYF.

The chain carries TRBV6-4 and TRBJ1-2; 9 bases agree with TRBD1. This CDR3 has 13 residues. V lost 8 bases to trimming and J lost 8 bases; unmatched junction nucleotides: 9. Per germline, CDR1 MRHNA and CDR2 SNTAGT. The CDR3 loop reads CASAGTGTGGYTF. CDR3 nucleotides: TGTGCCAGCGCCGGGACAGGGACGGGGGGCTACACCTTC.

This rearrangement joins TRBV28 to TRBJ1-2; D gene unclear. The CDR3 is 13 amino acids. V was cut by 6 bases and J by 1 base, with 9 bases left in between. Germline loops: CDR1 MDHEN, CDR2 SYDVKM. CDR3 nucleotide sequence: TGTGCCAGCAGAAACTCCATTAACTATGGCTACACCTTC. This sequence encodes CASRNSINYGYTF.

In its sample, this clone was seen a few times. The chain has TRBV4-1 and TRBJ1-5; TRBD1 matches 9 bases. Germline V lookup: CDR1 MGHRA, CDR2 YSYEKL. This CDR3 region has 17 residues. The trim removed 1 base at V and 2 bases at J, leaving 6 bases unmatched. The CDR3 DNA reads TGCGCCAGCAGCCAAGGGACAGGGGAGAAGGGCAATCAGCCCCAGCATTTT. Amino acid sequence: CASSQGTGEKGNQPQHF.

This clone came up once. The chain recombines TRBV6-5 with TRBJ2-1; TRBD2 is a possible D gene (5 bases). Trimming took 5 bases from V and 9 from J, leaving 8 bases between them. The germline V gene has CDR1 MNHEY and CDR2 SVGAGI. This CDR3 comprises 11 residues. CDR3: CASSRGSEQFF. As DNA, the CDR3 is TGTGCCAGCAGTCGAGGGAGTGAGCAGTTCTTC.

This chain joins TRBV18 and TRBJ2-7, with D uncertain. V was shortened by 0 bases and J by 0 bases, with 9 bases between the two germline ends. Germline V gene data show CDR1 as KGHSH and CDR2 as LQKENI. The CDR3 has 15 residues. The CDR3 loop reads CASSPPYTSSYEQYF. CDR3 nucleotide sequence: TGTGCCAGCTCACCACCCTACACGAGCTCCTACGAGCAGTACTTC.

V gene TRBV5-8 combines with J gene TRBJ1-4, with D maybe TRBD1 (5 bases). The CDR3 runs 13 residues. Germline V gene sequence: CDR1 SGHTS, CDR2 YDEGEE. The V gene lost 7 bases and the J gene lost 5 bases, with 12 bases spanning the gap. The CDR3 nucleotides read TGTGCCAGCCAACCGGGGCTAAATGAAAAACTGTTTTTT. Residues: CASQPGLNEKLFF.

The chain has TRBV7-2 and TRBJ2-1, with D perhaps matching TRBD1 (6 bases). CDR1 is SGHTA and CDR2 is FQGNSA in the germline V gene. CDR3 length: 16 amino acids. Between the trimmed V and J ends, which lost 1 base and 5 bases, there was a span of 15 bases. The CDR3 reads CASSLVGGLVDNEQFF. The CDR3 DNA reads as TGTGCCAGCAGCTTAGTAGGGGGTCTAGTTGACAATGAGCAGTTCTTC.

This clone occurred once. The chain combines TRBV25-1 with TRBJ2-2; no definite D call. Trimming stripped 0 bases from V and 6 bases from J, with 14 bases between. The CDR3 runs 16 residues. Germline CDR1 is MGHDK and CDR2 is SYGVNS. The CDR3 spells CASSEYNIRFAGELFF. In DNA form, the CDR3 reads TGTGCCAGCAGTGAATATAATATCAGGTTTGCCGGGGAGCTGTTTTTT.

V gene TRBV7-8 combines with J gene TRBJ1-5, with D possibly TRBD1 on 6 matching bases. Between the trimmed V and J ends, which lost 3 bases and 2 bases, there was a span of 20 bases. CDR1 is SGHVS and CDR2 is FQNEAQ in the germline V gene. The CDR3 totals 18 residues. The CDR3 loop reads CASSFCSGGPTCNQPQHF. Here the CDR3 DNA reads TGTGCCAGCAGCTTTTGTTCCGGGGGCCCAACTTGCAATCAGCCCCAGCATTTT.

This chain joins TRBV11-2 and TRBJ2-7; TRBD2 matches 10 bases. Germline V gene sequence: CDR1 SGHAT, CDR2 FQNNGV. There are 14 residues in the CDR3. V was clipped by 2 bases and J by 6 bases; unmatched bases: 4. CDR3 protein: CASSLLAGVGEQYF. CDR3 coding DNA: TGTGCCAGCAGCTTACTAGCGGGAGTAGGCGAGCAGTACTTC.

J is TRBJ1-5 and V is TRBV5-1, with 7 bases aligning to TRBD1. V lost 3 bases and J lost 5; bases outside the gene matches: 5. CDR1 SGHRS and CDR2 YFSETQ come from the germline V gene. The CDR3 is made up of 14 amino acids. CDR3 bases: TGCGCCAGCAGCTCGACAGGGATCGATCAGCCCCAGCATTTT. It encodes CASSSTGIDQPQHF.

The J gene is TRBJ2-1, the V gene TRBV7-9; 15 nucleotides agree with TRBD2. The V gene's germline CDR1 is SEHNR and CDR2 FQNEAQ (reference sequence). This CDR3 contains 14 residues. V dropped 8 bases and J dropped 9; count of bases not matched to a gene: 5. The CDR3 spells CASGLAGGPSEQFF. The CDR3 nucleotides read TGTGCCAGCGGACTAGCGGGAGGGCCTAGTGAGCAGTTCTTC.

The CDR3 nucleotides read TGTGCCAGCAGCTCTTACACTCTCGAGCAGTACTTC. As protein: CASSSYTLEQYF. The chain combines TRBV7-6 with TRBJ2-7, with D unclear. There are 12 residues in the CDR3. Germline V gene data show CDR1 as SGHVS and CDR2 as FNYEAQ. The ends were cut back, 4 bases at V and 6 bases at J, with 10 bases in the middle.

CDR3 loop: CASSQEAALSYEQYF. The CDR3 DNA is TGTGCCAGCAGCCAAGAGGCAGCCCTCTCCTACGAGCAGTACTTC. The V and J genes are TRBV14 and TRBJ2-7; D gene uncertain. The ends were cut back, 0 bases at V and 0 bases at J, with 9 bases in the middle. The CDR3 extends over 15 amino acids. Looked up from germline, CDR1 is SGHDN and CDR2 is FVKESK.

The chain combines TRBV5-1 with TRBJ1-1; D not certain. With 4 bases removed from V and 4 bases from J, the gap between germline ends came to 11 bases. This CDR3 has 13 residues. Per the germline V gene, CDR1 is SGHRS and CDR2 is YFSETQ. CDR3 in amino acids: CASSLIDPTEAFF. The CDR3, as DNA: TGCGCCAGCAGCCTTATAGATCCCACTGAAGCTTTCTTT. Full variable domain (remainder filled in from reference TRBV5-1 and TRBJ1-1): KAGVTQTPRYLIKTRGQQVTLSCSPISGHRSVSWYQQTPGQGLQFLFEYFSETQRNKGNFPGRFSGRQFSNSRSEMNVSTLELGDSALYLCASSLIDPTEAFFGQGTRLTVV.

The gene calls are TRBV11-3 and TRBJ2-3; unclear D gene. The CDR3 is 13 amino acids. V was shortened by 6 bases and J by 1 base, with 8 bases between the two germline ends. Per germline, CDR1 SGHNT and CDR2 YENEEA. The CDR3 DNA sequence: TGTGCCAGCAGGTTAACAGGCACAGATACGCAGTATTTT. This gives the protein CASRLTGTDTQYF.

The chain combines TRBV5-5 with TRBJ2-5, with 7 bases aligning to TRBD2. There are 17 residues in the CDR3. CDR1 SGHKS and CDR2 YYEKEE come from the germline V gene (reference sequence). The V segment lost 4 bases and the J segment 1 base; nucleotides outside the gene matches: 13. The CDR3 sequence is CASSDGGKRGFQETQYF. In nucleotides, the CDR3 is TGTGCCAGCAGCGACGGTGGGAAGCGGGGATTCCAAGAGACCCAGTACTTC.

This chain joins TRBV11-3 and TRBJ2-2; maybe TRBD2 (5 bases). CDR3 length: 14 residues. CDR1 is SGHNT, CDR2 YENEEA, per germline. V lost 1 base, J lost 7 bases, and 10 bases lay in between. CDR3 loop: CASSLAGRVGELFF. The CDR3 DNA reads TGTGCCAGCAGCTTAGCGGGAAGGGTCGGGGAGCTGTTTTTT. The variable domain in full, with the rest retrieved from reference TRBV11-3 and TRBJ2-2, is EAGVVQSPRYKIIEKKQPVAFWCNPISGHNTLYWYLQNLGQGPELLIRYENEEAVDDSQLPKDRFSAERLKGVDSTLKIQPAELGDSAVYLCASSLAGRVGELFFGEGSRLTVL.

The CDR3 bases are TGTGCCAGCTCACCCCTCGACCGTACTCGGGAAAAACTGTTTTTT. Its protein product is CASSPLDRTREKLFF. The chain has TRBV18 and TRBJ1-4; D is unresolved. Trimming stripped 3 bases from V and 8 bases from J, with 16 bases between. The germline gives CDR1 KGHSH, CDR2 LQKENI. CDR3 size: 15 residues.

This clone was recorded once. The rearrangement joins TRBV14 to TRBJ1-2; D unresolved. Trimming cost V 0 bases and J 5 bases, with 10 bases left between them. The germline CDR1 and CDR2 sequences are SGHDN and FVKESK. This CDR3 is built from 14 residues. The CDR3 DNA reads as TGTGCCAGCAGCCAAGATATGGCCGGGTATGGCTACACCTTC. Protein product: CASSQDMAGYGYTF.